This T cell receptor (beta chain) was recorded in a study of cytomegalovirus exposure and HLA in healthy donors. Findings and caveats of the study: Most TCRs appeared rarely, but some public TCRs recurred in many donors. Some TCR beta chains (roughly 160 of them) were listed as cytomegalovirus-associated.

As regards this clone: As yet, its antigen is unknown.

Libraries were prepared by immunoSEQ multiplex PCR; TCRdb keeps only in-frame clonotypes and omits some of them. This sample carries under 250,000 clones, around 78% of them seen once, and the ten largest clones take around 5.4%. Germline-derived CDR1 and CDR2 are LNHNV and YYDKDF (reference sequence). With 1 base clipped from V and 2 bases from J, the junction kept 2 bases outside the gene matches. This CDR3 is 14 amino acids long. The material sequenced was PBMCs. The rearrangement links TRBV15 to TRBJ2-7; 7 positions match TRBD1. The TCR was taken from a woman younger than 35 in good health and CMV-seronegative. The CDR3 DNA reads TGTGCCACCAGCAGAGGAGGACAGGCCTACGAGCAGTACTTC. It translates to CATSRGGQAYEQYF. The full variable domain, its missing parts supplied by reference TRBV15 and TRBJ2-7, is DAMVIQNPRYQVTQFGKPVTLSCSQTLNHNVMYWYQQKSSQAPKLLFHYYDKDFNNEADTPDNFQSRRPNTSFCFLDIRSPGLGDTAMYLCATSRGGQAYEQYFGPGTRLTVT.